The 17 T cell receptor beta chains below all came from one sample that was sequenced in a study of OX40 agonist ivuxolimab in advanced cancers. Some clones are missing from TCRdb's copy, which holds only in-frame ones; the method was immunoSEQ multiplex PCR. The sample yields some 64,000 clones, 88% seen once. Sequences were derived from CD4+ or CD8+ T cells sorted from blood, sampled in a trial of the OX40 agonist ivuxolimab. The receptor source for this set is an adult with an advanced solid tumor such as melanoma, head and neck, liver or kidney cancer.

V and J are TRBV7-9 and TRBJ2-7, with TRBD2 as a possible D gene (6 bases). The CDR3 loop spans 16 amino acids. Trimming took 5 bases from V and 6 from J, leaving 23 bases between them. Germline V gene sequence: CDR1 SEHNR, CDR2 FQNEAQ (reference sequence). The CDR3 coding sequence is TGTGCCAGCAGCCCGTGGAGGGCCCCGGAGGTGGGCGAGCAGTACTTC. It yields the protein CASSPWRAPEVGEQYF.

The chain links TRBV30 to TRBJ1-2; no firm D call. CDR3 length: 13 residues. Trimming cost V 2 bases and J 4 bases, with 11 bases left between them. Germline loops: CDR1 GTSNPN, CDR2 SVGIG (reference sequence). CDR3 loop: CAWSPSRVYGYTF. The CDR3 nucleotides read TGTGCCTGGAGTCCCTCGCGGGTCTATGGCTACACCTTC.

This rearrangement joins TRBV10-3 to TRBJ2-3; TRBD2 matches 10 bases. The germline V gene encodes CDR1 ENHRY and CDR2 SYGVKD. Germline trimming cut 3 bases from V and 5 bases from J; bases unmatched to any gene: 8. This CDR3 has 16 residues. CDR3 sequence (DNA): TGTGCCATCAGTGAACTAGCGGGATTAACGGGAGATACGCAGTATTTT. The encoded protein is CAISELAGLTGDTQYF.

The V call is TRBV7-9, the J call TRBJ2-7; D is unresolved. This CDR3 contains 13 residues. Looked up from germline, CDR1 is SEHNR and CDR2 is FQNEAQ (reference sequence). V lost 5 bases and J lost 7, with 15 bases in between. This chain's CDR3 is CASSPTARAEQYF. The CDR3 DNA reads TGTGCCAGCAGCCCCACGGCTAGGGCAGAGCAGTACTTC. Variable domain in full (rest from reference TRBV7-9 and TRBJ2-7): DTGVSQNPRHKITKRGQNVTFRCDPISEHNRLYWYRQTLGQGPEFLTYFQNEAQLEKSRLLSDRFSAERPKGSFSTLEIQRTEQGDSAMYLCASSPTARAEQYFGPGTRLTVT.

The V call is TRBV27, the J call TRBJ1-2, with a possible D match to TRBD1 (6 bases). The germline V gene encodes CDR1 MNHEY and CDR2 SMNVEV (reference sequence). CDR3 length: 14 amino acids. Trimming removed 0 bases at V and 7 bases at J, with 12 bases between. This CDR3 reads CASSLSGGRTGYTF. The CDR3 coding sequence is TGTGCCAGCAGTTTATCGGGGGGGCGAACTGGCTACACCTTC.

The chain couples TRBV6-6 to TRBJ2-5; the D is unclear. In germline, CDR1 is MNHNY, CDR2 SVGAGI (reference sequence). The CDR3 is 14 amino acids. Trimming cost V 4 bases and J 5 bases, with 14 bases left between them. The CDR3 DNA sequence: TGTGCCAGCAGTTCTTCTAGTCTCCGGGAGACCCAGTACTTC. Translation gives CASSSSSLRETQYF.

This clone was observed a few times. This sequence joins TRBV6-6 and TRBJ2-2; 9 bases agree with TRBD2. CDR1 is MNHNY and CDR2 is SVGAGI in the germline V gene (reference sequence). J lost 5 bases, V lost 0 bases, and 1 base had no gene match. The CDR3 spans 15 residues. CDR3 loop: CASSYSGLATGELFF. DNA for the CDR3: TGTGCCAGCAGTTACTCGGGACTAGCTACCGGGGAGCTGTTTTTT.

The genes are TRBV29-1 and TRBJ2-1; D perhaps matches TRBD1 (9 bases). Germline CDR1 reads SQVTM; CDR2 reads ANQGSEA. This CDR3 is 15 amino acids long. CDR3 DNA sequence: TGCACCAACAGGGGGCGGGAGGTACCCTACAATGAGCAGTTCTTC. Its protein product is CTNRGREVPYNEQFF.

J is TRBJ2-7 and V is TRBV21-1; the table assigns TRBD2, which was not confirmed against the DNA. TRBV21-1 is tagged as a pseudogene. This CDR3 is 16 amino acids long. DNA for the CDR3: TGTGCCAGCACCCCCACCCATAGCGGGAGACGGTACGAGCAGTACTTC. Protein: CASTPTHSGRRYEQYF.

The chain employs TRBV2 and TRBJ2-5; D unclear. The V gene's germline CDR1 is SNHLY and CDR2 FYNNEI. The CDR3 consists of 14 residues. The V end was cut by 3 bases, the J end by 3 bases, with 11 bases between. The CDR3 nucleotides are TGTGCCAGCAGTGAGGGATGGGGTAAAGAGACCCAGTACTTC. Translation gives CASSEGWGKETQYF.

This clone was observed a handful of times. The CDR3 here is CASSLWTGGEGTQFF. The CDR3 bases are TGCGCCAGCAGCTTGTGGACAGGGGGCGAGGGAACGCAGTTCTTC. This rearrangement joins TRBV5-1 to TRBJ2-1; 11 bases agree with TRBD1. This CDR3 is 15 amino acids long. Losses at the gene ends were 1 base for V and 12 bases for J; bases not matched to a gene: 9. Germline V lookup: CDR1 SGHRS, CDR2 YFSETQ.

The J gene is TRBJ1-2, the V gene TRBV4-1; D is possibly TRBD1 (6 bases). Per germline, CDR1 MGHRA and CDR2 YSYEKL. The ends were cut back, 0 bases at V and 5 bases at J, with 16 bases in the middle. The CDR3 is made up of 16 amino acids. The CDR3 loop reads CASSQDFPGAGYGYTF. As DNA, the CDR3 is TGCGCCAGCAGCCAAGATTTCCCGGGGGCGGGGTATGGCTACACCTTC.

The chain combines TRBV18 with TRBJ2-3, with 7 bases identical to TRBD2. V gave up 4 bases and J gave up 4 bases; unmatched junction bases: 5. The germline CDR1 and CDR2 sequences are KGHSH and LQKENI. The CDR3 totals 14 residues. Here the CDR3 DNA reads TGTGCCAGCTCACTAAGCGGGGCCGCAGATACGCAGTATTTT. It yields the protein CASSLSGAADTQYF.

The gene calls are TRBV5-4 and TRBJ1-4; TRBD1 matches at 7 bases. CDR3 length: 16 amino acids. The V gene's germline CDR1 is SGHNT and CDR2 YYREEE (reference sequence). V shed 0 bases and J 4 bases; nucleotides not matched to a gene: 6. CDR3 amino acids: CASSLGDRASNEKLFF. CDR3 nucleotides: TGTGCCAGCAGCTTGGGCGACAGGGCTAGTAATGAAAAACTGTTTTTT. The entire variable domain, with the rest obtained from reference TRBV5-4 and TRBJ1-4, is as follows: ETGVTQSPTHLIKTRGQQVTLRCSSQSGHNTVSWYQQALGQGPQFIFQYYREEENGRGNFPPRFSGLQFPNYSSELNVNALELDDSALYLCASSLGDRASNEKLFFGSGTQLSVL.

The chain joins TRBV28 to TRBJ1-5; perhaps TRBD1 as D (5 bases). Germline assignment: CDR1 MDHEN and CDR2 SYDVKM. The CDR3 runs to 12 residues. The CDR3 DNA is TGTGCTTCCCGGGGGGTGAACCAGCCCCAGCATTTT. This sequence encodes CASRGVNQPQHF.

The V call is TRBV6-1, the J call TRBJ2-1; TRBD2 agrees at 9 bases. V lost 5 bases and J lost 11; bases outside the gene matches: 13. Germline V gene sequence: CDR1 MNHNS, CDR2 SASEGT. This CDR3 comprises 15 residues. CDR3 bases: TGTGCCAGCAGTCCGGCCGAGGGGACTAGCTTTCAGCAGTTCTTC. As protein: CASSPAEGTSFQQFF.

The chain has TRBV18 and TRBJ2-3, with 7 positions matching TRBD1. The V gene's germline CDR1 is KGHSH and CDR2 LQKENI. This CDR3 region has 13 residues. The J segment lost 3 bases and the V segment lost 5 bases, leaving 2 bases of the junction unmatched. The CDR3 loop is CASSRGRTDTQYF. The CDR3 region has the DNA TGTGCCAGCTCAAGGGGGCGAACAGATACGCAGTATTTT.